These T cell receptor beta chains were read from a single sample in a study of cytomegalovirus exposure and HLA in healthy donors. The repertoire was sequenced with immunoSEQ multiplex PCR; TCRdb's copy has only in-frame clones and lacks some. The sample has 130,000 or so clones, roughly four fifths seen once. Sequences were obtained from PBMCs. The origin of the receptors is a man aged 18 to 30 in good health and CMV-seropositive. Both conserved end residues are part of each CDR3. Each record gives: V gene, J gene, CDR3 protein.

>TRBV27|TRBJ1-1
CASSLRAAYREAFF
>TRBV7-6|TRBJ2-7
CASSPTGGSYEQYF
>TRBV7-9|TRBJ2-1
CASSSTSGRGNSYNEQFF
>TRBV11-2|TRBJ2-5
CASSLDWERERTQETQYF
>TRBV10-3|TRBJ2-2
CAISENRDTGELFF
>TRBV19|TRBJ2-5
CASSIGILVQETQYF
>TRBV5-1|TRBJ2-3
CASSLVVLTDTQYF
>TRBV4-1|TRBJ2-3
CASSQRLAGVGDTQYF
>TRBV6-5|TRBJ1-1
CASSPPQGSAEAFF
>TRBV5-6|TRBJ1-4
CASSLRAGRATNEKLFF
>TRBV13|TRBJ2-7
CASSFRTSGRETYEQYF
>TRBV28|TRBJ1-5
CASSPGTANQPQHF
>TRBV5-1|TRBJ2-7
CASSVGTGGLEQYF
>TRBV2|TRBJ1-2
CASSQGDSYSEGYTF
>TRBV18|TRBJ1-5
CASSPSQDSNQPQHF
>TRBV19|TRBJ2-2
CASSPTGPRLAGVGHGELFF
>TRBV5-8|TRBJ2-7
CASSLQQVLYEQYF
>TRBV18|TRBJ2-2
CASSDEQGINTGELFF
>TRBV6-1|TRBJ2-7
CASSPLVSEYEQYF
>TRBV27|TRBJ2-1
CASTRGGTGVYNEQFF
>TRBV6-1|TRBJ2-3
CASSAGTSGTDTQYF